These 6 T cell receptor beta chains originate from one sample sequenced in a study of blood T cells in healthy people across ages. Using a J-beta primer mix together with a sample-barcoded 5' primer, a second PCR was run for 7 to 11 cycles. TCRdb called the 5' RACE reads again in MiXCR, with one record for every CDR3 protein. The sample consists of 1.5 million to 2 million distinct CDR3 sequences, roughly 30% of them appearing once. The sample consisted of blood. These receptors came from a woman in her thirties in good health.

Comment on this clonotype: Compared with germline, one end of the junction differs, possibly owing to a read error. The gene calls are TRBV24-1 and TRBJ2-1; D is uncertain. CDR1 is KGHDR, CDR2 SFDVKD, per germline. The CDR3 is 13 amino acids. CDR3 in amino acids: CAISDLIDNEQFF. In nucleotides, the CDR3 is TGTGCCATCAGTGATCTGATAGACAATGAGCAGTTCTTC.

This clonotype occurred many times. The genes are TRBV6-5 and TRBJ1-2; no clear D gene. The CDR3 is 13 amino acids. Looked up from germline, CDR1 is MNHEY and CDR2 is SVGAGI. The V end was cut by 2 bases, the J end by 4 bases, with 8 bases between. CDR3 DNA sequence: TGTGCCAGCAGTTACGTCGGCGGCTATGGCTACACCTTC. Amino acids: CASSYVGGYGYTF.

A few counts support this clonotype. The chain combines TRBV2 with TRBJ2-1; no clear D gene. Germline V CDR1 and CDR2: SNHLY, FYNNEI. V was trimmed by 5 bases and J by 6 bases, leaving 11 bases between them. The CDR3 runs to 13 residues. CDR3 residues: CASSPHLINEQFF. Written as DNA, the CDR3 is TGTGCCAGCAGTCCGCACCTGATCAATGAGCAGTTCTTC.

In this sample, this clonotype turned up a few times. A read error may account for a junction end that differs from germline. CDR3 region: CVSSLVNLGRYEQYF. The CDR3 bases are TGTGTCAGCAGCTTAGTGAACCTGGGGCGTTACGAGCAGTACTTC. The chain is built from TRBV7-2 and TRBJ2-7; possibly TRBD1 for D (5 bases). The germline CDR1 and CDR2 sequences are SGHTA and FQGNSA. The CDR3 runs to 15 residues.

The chain carries TRBV12-3 or TRBV12-4 and TRBJ2-7; D is perhaps TRBD2 (5 bases). This CDR3 has 13 amino acids. Trimming left V 1 base short and J 10 bases short, with 14 bases between. The chain's CDR3 is CASSLDWRLNQYF. CDR3 nucleotides: TGTGCCAGCAGTTTAGATTGGAGACTAAATCAGTACTTC.

This clonotype has a count of ten or more. V is TRBV7-9 and J is TRBJ2-5; TRBD2 aligns across 10 bases. CDR3 size: 15 residues. Germline V CDR1 and CDR2: SEHNR, FQNEAQ (reference sequence). The V gene end was trimmed by 7 bases and the J gene end by 1 base; junction bases not matched to a gene: 6. The CDR3: CASISSGRFQETQYF. CDR3 bases: TGTGCCAGCATCAGTAGCGGGAGGTTCCAAGAGACCCAGTACTTC.